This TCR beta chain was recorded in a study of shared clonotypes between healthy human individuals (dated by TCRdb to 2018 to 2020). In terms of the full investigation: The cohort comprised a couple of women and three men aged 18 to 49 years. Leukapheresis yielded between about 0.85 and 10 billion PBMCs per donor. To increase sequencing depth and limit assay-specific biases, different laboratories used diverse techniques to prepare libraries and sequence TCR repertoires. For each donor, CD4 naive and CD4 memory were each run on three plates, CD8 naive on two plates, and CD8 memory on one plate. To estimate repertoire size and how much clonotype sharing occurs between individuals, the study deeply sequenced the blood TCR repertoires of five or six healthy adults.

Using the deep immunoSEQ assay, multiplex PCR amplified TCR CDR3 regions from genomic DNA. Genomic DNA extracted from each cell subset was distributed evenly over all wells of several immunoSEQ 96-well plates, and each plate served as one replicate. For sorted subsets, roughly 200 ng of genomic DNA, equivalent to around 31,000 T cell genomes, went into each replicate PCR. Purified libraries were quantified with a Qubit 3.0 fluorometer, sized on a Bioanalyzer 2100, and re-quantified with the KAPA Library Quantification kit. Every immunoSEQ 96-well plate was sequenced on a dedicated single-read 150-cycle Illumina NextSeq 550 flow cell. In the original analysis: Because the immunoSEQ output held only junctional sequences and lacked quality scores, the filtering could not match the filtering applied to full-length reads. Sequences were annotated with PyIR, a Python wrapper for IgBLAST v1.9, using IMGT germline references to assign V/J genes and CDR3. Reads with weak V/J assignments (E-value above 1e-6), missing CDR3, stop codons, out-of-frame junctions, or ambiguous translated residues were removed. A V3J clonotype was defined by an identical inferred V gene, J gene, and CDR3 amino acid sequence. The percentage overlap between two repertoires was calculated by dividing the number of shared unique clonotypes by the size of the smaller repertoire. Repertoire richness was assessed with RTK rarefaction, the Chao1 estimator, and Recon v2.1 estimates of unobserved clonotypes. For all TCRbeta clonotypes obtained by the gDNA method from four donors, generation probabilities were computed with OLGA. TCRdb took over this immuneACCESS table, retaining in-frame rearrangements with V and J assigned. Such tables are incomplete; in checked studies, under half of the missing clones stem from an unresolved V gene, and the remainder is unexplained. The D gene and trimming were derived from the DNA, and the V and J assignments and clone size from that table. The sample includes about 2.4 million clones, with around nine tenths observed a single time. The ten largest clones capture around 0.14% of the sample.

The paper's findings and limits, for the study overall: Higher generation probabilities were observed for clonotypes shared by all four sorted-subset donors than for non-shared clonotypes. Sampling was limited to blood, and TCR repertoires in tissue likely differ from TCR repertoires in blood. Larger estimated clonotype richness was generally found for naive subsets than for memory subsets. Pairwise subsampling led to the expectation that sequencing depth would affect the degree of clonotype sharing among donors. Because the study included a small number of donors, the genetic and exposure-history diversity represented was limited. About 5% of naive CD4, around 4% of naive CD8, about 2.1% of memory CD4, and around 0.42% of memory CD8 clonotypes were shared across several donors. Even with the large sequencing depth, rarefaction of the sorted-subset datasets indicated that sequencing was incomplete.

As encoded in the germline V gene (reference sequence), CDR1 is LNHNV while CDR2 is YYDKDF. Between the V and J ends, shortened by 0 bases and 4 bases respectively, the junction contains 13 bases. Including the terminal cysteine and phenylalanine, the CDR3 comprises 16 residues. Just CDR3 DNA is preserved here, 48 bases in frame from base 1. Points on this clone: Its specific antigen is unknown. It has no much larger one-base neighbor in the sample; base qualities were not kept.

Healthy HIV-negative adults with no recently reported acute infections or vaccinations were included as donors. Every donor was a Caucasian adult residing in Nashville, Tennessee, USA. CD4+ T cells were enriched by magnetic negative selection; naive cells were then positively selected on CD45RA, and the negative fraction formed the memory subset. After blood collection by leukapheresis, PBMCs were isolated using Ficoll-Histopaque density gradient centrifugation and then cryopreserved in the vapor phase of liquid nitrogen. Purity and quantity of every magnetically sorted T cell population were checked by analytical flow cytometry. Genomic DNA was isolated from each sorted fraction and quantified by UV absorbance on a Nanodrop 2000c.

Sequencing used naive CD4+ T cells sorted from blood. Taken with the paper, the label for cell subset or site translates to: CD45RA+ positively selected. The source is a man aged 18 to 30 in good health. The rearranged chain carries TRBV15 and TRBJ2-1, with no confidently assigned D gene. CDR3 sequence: CATSRDHPAPYNEQFF. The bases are TGTGCCACCAGCAGAGATCACCCAGCCCCTTACAATGAGCAGTTCTTC.